This T cell receptor beta chain came from a study of T cell responses to AZD1222 COVID-19 vaccine. This CDR3 region has 16 residues. In germline, CDR1 is SGHNT, CDR2 YENEEA. Trimming took off 3 bases at V and 1 base at J, with 15 bases between the two ends. The data were produced by immunoSEQ multiplex PCR, yet TCRdb's version contains in-frame clones alone and is incomplete. The sample gives around 100,000 clones, over 85% of which show up once; around 2% is in the top ten. A word on this clone: Its target is not known.

Study conclusions and caveats: When two AZD1222 doses had been given, Spike-specific TCR breadth and depth rose.

This TCR was sampled from an adult in good health. This sample comprised peripheral blood, obtained on day 0 of AZD1222 vaccination. The genes are TRBV11-3 and TRBJ1-1, with a possible D match to TRBD1 (6 bases). The CDR3 DNA sequence: TGTGCCAGCAGCTTGGGGGGAATGGACAGGAACACTGAAGCTTTCTTT. It translates to CASSLGGMDRNTEAFF.